The present T cell receptor beta chain was sequenced within a study of blood T cell repertoires in COVID-19. Individuals aged 18 to 89 years were recruited from 20 to 25 US areas. Participants' reported clinical history set cohort assignment. TCRdb keeps only in-frame clones here, not all; method: immunoSEQ multiplex PCR. This sample yields hundreds of thousands of clones, of which roughly nine tenths are seen a single time; about 6% belongs to the top ten. Sequenced material: PBMCs or T cells enriched from blood (not recorded which). The clonotype was recovered from a woman aged 40 to 50 who had recovered from COVID-19.

DNA of the CDR3: TGTGCCAGCAGCGCAGGGGACCCCTTGGACGAGCAGTACTTC. It yields the protein CASSAGDPLDEQYF. This chain uses TRBV9 with TRBJ2-7, with D perhaps TRBD1 (6 bases). The V gene's germline CDR1 is SGDLS and CDR2 YYNGEE. CDR3 length: 14 amino acids. V dropped 3 bases and J dropped 5 bases, with 15 bases sitting between them. Looking up the rest from reference TRBV9 and TRBJ2-7 gives the full variable domain: DSGVTQTPKHLITATGQRVTLRCSPRSGDLSVYWYQQSLDQGLQFLIQYYNGEERAKGNILERFSAQQFPDLHSELNLSSLELGDSALYFCASSAGDPLDEQYFGPGTRLTVT.